The next 15 T cell receptor beta chains were all read from a single sample in a study of cytomegalovirus exposure and HLA in healthy donors. PCR was performed using 60 Vbeta and 13 Jbeta primers. Assay used: immunoSEQ multiplex PCR; TCRdb lists only in-frame clones, some missing. The repertoire holds 65,000 to 75,000 clones, with roughly 72% as singletons. The sequenced sample was PBMCs. The source of these receptors is a man aged 45-65 years in good health and CMV-seronegative.

V usage is TRBV6-5 and J usage is TRBJ1-1; D possibly corresponds to TRBD1 (5 bases). Germline V gives CDR1 MNHEY, CDR2 SVGAGI. CDR3 length equals 15 residues. Trimming took off 0 bases at V and 5 bases at J, with 13 bases between the two ends. CDR3 coding DNA: TGTGCCAGCAGTTACTCGGTTCAGGGTGGGACTGAAGCTTTCTTT. Amino acids: CASSYSVQGGTEAFF.

The chain employs TRBV6-5 and TRBJ2-5; tentatively, D is TRBD1 (5 bases). Germline assignment: CDR1 MNHEY and CDR2 SVGAGI. This CDR3 is built from 14 residues. Trimming took off 2 bases at V and 1 base at J, with 8 bases between the two ends. DNA for the CDR3: TGTGCCAGCAGTTACGGGGCTCTCCAAGAGACCCAGTACTTC. Translating it yields CASSYGALQETQYF.

V usage is TRBV29-1 and J usage is TRBJ2-7; D is possibly TRBD2 (6 bases). Germline V gives CDR1 SQVTM, CDR2 ANQGSEA. The CDR3 loop spans 13 amino acids. The V gene lost 5 bases and the J gene lost 2 bases, with 13 bases spanning the gap. The CDR3 reads CSVSGAGPYEQYF. DNA for the CDR3: TGCAGCGTTAGTGGGGCGGGACCCTACGAGCAGTACTTC.

The chain has TRBV7-2 and TRBJ2-5; 8 bases map to TRBD2. With 4 bases clipped from V and 5 bases from J, the junction kept 6 bases outside the gene matches. Germline assignment: CDR1 SGHTA and CDR2 FQGNSA. The CDR3 spans 14 residues. CDR3 residues: CASSSTGGWETQYF. For the CDR3, the DNA is TGTGCCAGCAGCTCCACGGGGGGGTGGGAGACCCAGTACTTC.

The rearrangement joins TRBV5-1 to TRBJ1-1, with a tentative D call TRBD1 (5 bases). The CDR3 is 16 amino acids. Germline CDR1 reads SGHRS; CDR2 reads YFSETQ. V was pared by 2 bases and J by 4 bases, with 18 bases between. The CDR3 sequence: CASSFTWQGGFTEAFF. The CDR3 nucleotides are TGCGCCAGCAGCTTCACCTGGCAGGGAGGGTTCACTGAAGCTTTCTTT.

V usage is TRBV18 and J usage is TRBJ2-1; 15 nucleotides align to TRBD2. V gave up 2 bases and J gave up 7 bases; unmatched junction bases: 0. CDR3 length equals 15 residues. The germline CDR1 and CDR2 sequences are KGHSH and LQKENI. The CDR3 nucleotides are TGTGCCAGCTCACCAGGGACTAGCGGGAGGAATGAGCAGTTCTTC. It yields the protein CASSPGTSGRNEQFF.

The rearrangement uses TRBV6-1 and TRBJ2-7, with 13 nucleotides matching TRBD2. Germline V gives CDR1 MNHNS, CDR2 SASEGT. Trimming removed 2 bases from V and 4 bases from J; junction bases left unmatched: 2. The CDR3 covers 15 residues. The CDR3 spells CASSEWTSGGYEQYF. CDR3 sequence (DNA): TGTGCCAGCAGTGAATGGACTAGCGGGGGTTACGAGCAGTACTTC.

This clone was picked up a small number of times. The chain employs TRBV10-3 and TRBJ2-7; 10 nucleotides match TRBD1. The CDR3 sequence is 14 residues long. J gave up 5 bases and V 7 bases, and 8 bases lay outside the gene matches. The germline V gene has CDR1 ENHRY and CDR2 SYGVKD. The DNA for the CDR3 is TGTGCCATCAACCCCGGGACAGGGGAAAACGAGCAGTACTTC. Translated: CAINPGTGENEQYF.

The chain has TRBV20-1 and TRBJ1-1; D uncertain. Trimming pared 4 bases from V and 11 bases from J, leaving 11 bases between. The CDR3 has 10 residues. CDR1 and CDR2 from the germline V gene are DFQATT and SNEGSKA (reference sequence). Here the CDR3 DNA reads TGCAGTGCTATCGGAGAAGAGGCTTTCTTT. This sequence encodes CSAIGEEAFF.

A single count supports this clone. This chain connects TRBV7-6 to TRBJ1-3, with D hard to call. CDR1 is SGHVS and CDR2 is FNYEAQ in the germline V gene. The CDR3 spans 15 residues. The V and J ends lost 6 bases and 0 bases respectively, with 12 bases between them. The CDR3 reads CASSLQRNSGNTIYF. For the CDR3, the DNA is TGTGCCAGCAGTCTACAGAGAAACTCTGGAAACACCATATATTTT.

The CDR3 spells CSAPEAGRPYF. Written as DNA, the CDR3 is TGCAGTGCTCCGGAGGCGGGCAGGCCGTACTTC. The chain carries TRBV20-1 and TRBJ2-4; weak D call: TRBD2 (5 bases). The V end lost 5 bases, the J end lost 15 bases, and 17 bases lay between the germline ends. CDR1 DFQATT and CDR2 SNEGSKA come from the germline V gene (reference sequence). CDR3 length: 11 amino acids.

As DNA, the CDR3 is TGTGCCAGTTCCCTGGGGCAGTTGAACACTGAAGCTTTCTTT. Its translation: CASSLGQLNTEAFF. The rearrangement joins TRBV9 to TRBJ1-1; a possible D gene is TRBD1 (5 bases). From germline, CDR1 is SGDLS and CDR2 YYNGEE. V was trimmed by 8 bases and J by 0 bases, leaving 14 bases between them. The CDR3 is made up of 14 amino acids. The entire variable domain, with the rest obtained from reference TRBV9 and TRBJ1-1, is as follows: DSGVTQTPKHLITATGQRVTLRCSPRSGDLSVYWYQQSLDQGLQFLIQYYNGEERAKGNILERFSAQQFPDLHSELNLSSLELGDSALYFCASSLGQLNTEAFFGQGTRLTVV.

V usage is TRBV6-6 and J usage is TRBJ1-1; possibly TRBD1 for D (6 bases). Germline CDR1 is MNHNY and CDR2 is SVGAGI (reference sequence). The CDR3 has 13 amino acids. Trimming took 2 bases from V and 3 from J, leaving 7 bases between them. The CDR3, as DNA: TGTGCCAGCAGTTACCAGGGGTACACTGAAGCTTTCTTT. This gives the protein CASSYQGYTEAFF.

The V and J genes are TRBV14 and TRBJ2-1; D may be TRBD1 (6 bases). Trimming took off 0 bases at V and 5 bases at J, with 14 bases between the two ends. Germline lookup yields CDR1 SGHDN and CDR2 FVKESK. This CDR3 is 16 amino acids long. CDR3 coding DNA: TGTGCCAGCAGCCAAGATTTGGGGGCGTTGAACAATGAGCAGTTCTTC. Translation gives CASSQDLGALNNEQFF. Supplemented by reference TRBV14 and TRBJ2-1, the full variable domain reads EAGVTQFPSHSVIEKGQTVTLRCDPISGHDNLYWYRRVMGKEIKFLLHFVKESKQDESGMPNNRFLAERTGGTYSTLKVQPAELEDSGVYFCASSQDLGALNNEQFFGPGTRLTVL.

The gene calls are TRBV13 and TRBJ2-7; maybe TRBD2 (7 bases). Germline CDR1 is PRHDT and CDR2 is FYEKMQ (reference sequence). The CDR3 sequence is 16 residues long. With 5 bases removed from V and 0 bases from J, the gap between germline ends came to 17 bases. The CDR3 DNA is TGTGCCAGCAGCGCGGGTGGGAGGGGGGCCTCCTACGAGCAGTACTTC. Translating gives CASSAGGRGASYEQYF.